These 17 T cell receptor beta chains were all obtained from the same sample, sequenced in a study of T cell changes during pregnancy in multiple sclerosis. Using immunoSEQ multiplex PCR, the repertoire was profiled, and TCRdb retains in-frame clones only, with some absent. The sample yields more than 90,000 clones, 85% to 95% seen once. Source: peripheral blood, taken after pregnancy. The receptors derive from a female donor with multiple sclerosis, enrolled in a pregnancy study.

This chain links TRBV29-1 with TRBJ1-6; 10 bases match TRBD1. CDR1 is SQVTM, CDR2 ANQGSEA, per germline. The CDR3 loop spans 13 amino acids. Losses at the gene ends were 6 bases for V and 6 bases for J; bases not matched to a gene: 2. This CDR3 is CSVGQGRNSPLHF. CDR3 nucleotides: TGCAGCGTGGGACAGGGGCGTAATTCACCCCTCCACTTT.

The gene calls are TRBV7-2 and TRBJ2-4, with D unclear. Per germline, CDR1 SGHTA and CDR2 FQGNSA. The germline V and J ends were trimmed by 1 base and 0 bases, with 10 bases remaining between them. The CDR3 has 16 residues. CDR3 DNA: TGTGCCAGCAGCTTAGACCGCAGTCAAGCCAAAAACATTCAGTACTTC. Its translation is CASSLDRSQAKNIQYF.

V and J are TRBV5-6 and TRBJ1-1; 11 bases agree with TRBD1. V lost 1 base to trimming and J lost 0 bases; unmatched junction nucleotides: 5. CDR3 length: 17 amino acids. Germline-derived CDR1 and CDR2 are SGHDT and YYEEEE. The CDR3 nucleotides read TGTGCCAGCAGCTTGAGGACAGGGGGCACAATGAACACTGAAGCTTTCTTT. As protein: CASSLRTGGTMNTEAFF. Combining the CDR3 with reference TRBV5-6 and TRBJ1-1 gives the whole variable domain DAGVTQSPTHLIKTRGQQVTLRCSPKSGHDTVSWYQQALGQGPQFIFQYYEEEERQRGNFPDRFSGHQFPNYSSELNVNALLLGDSALYLCASSLRTGGTMNTEAFFGQGTRLTVV.

J is TRBJ1-2 and V is TRBV19; unclear D gene. CDR1 and CDR2 from the germline V gene are LNHDA and SQIVND (reference sequence). The V end was cut by 5 bases, the J end by 7 bases, with 17 bases between. The CDR3 consists of 14 residues. The DNA for the CDR3 is TGTGCCAGTAGTGCGACTGGAGGTTCCTTTGGCTACACCTTC. This encodes CASSATGGSFGYTF.

CDR3 loop: CASSSGLAGGETQYF. The CDR3 bases are TGTGCCAGCAGCTCTGGACTAGCGGGAGGGGAGACCCAGTACTTC. This chain joins TRBV7-7 and TRBJ2-5, with TRBD2 matching 15 bases. Germline CDR1 reads SSHAT; CDR2 reads FNYEAQ (reference sequence). This CDR3 region has 15 residues. After removal of 4 bases from V and 5 bases from J, the junction contained 2 bases not matched to a gene.

This chain joins TRBV11-3 and TRBJ2-5; D perhaps matches TRBD1 (6 bases). V lost 0 bases and J lost 4, with 18 bases in between. Germline CDR1 and CDR2: SGHNT and YENEEA. This CDR3 has 17 residues. CDR3 bases: TGTGCCAGCAGCTTAGATCATTTCAGGGGTTCGGGAGAGACCCAGTACTTC. It encodes CASSLDHFRGSGETQYF.

In its sample, this clone was seen once. The rearrangement uses TRBV18 and TRBJ1-1; TRBD1 matches at 7 bases. V was pared by 1 base and J by 2 bases, with 4 bases of the junction left unmatched. CDR3 length: 15 residues. Germline V gene data show CDR1 as KGHSH and CDR2 as LQKENI. In DNA form, the CDR3 reads TGTGCCAGCTCACCACAATGGACAGGAAACACTGAAGCTTTCTTT. Its translation: CASSPQWTGNTEAFF. Together with reference TRBV18 and TRBJ1-1, the CDR3 gives the full variable domain: NAGVMQNPRHLVRRRGQEARLRCSPMKGHSHVYWYRQLPEEGLKFMVYLQKENIIDESGMPKERFSAEFPKEGPSILRIQQVVRGDSAAYFCASSPQWTGNTEAFFGQGTRLTVV.

This chain links TRBV7-8 with TRBJ2-7, with TRBD1 identical over 7 bases. The ends lost 1 base at V and 2 bases at J; junction bases unmatched: 2. The CDR3 is 14 residues long. The germline V gene encodes CDR1 SGHVS and CDR2 FQNEAQ. The CDR3 DNA reads TGTGCCAGCAGCTTAGATGGGACAGCCTACGAGCAGTACTTC. Amino acid sequence: CASSLDGTAYEQYF.

CDR3 nucleotide sequence: TGCGCCAGCAGCCCACAGGGGAACACTGAAGCTTTCTTT. Translating gives CASSPQGNTEAFF. V gene TRBV4-3 combines with J gene TRBJ1-1, with D tentatively TRBD1 (6 bases). This CDR3 has 13 amino acids. V dropped 4 bases and J dropped 1 base, with 7 bases sitting between them. Per the germline V gene, CDR1 is LGHNA and CDR2 is YSLEER.

The V gene is TRBV7-3, the J gene TRBJ2-2; maybe TRBD2 (6 bases). The ends were cut back, 5 bases at V and 9 bases at J, with 16 bases in the middle. Germline assignment: CDR1 SGHTA and CDR2 FQGTGA. The CDR3 is 14 residues long. CDR3 coding DNA: TGTGCCAGCAGCCCCCGACTAGACAGCTGGGAGCTGTTTTTT. As protein: CASSPRLDSWELFF.

The chain recombines TRBV11-2 with TRBJ2-5; 9 bases fit TRBD2. The CDR3 consists of 16 residues. Trimming removed 1 base from V and 4 bases from J; junction bases left unmatched: 7. Germline-derived CDR1 and CDR2 are SGHAT and FQNNGV. CDR3 DNA: TGTGCCAGCAGCTTAGTTACGCGGGGGGGCCCAGAGACCCAGTACTTC. It specifies CASSLVTRGGPETQYF.

V gene TRBV6-4 combines with J gene TRBJ2-7, with 10 bases identical to TRBD2. The CDR3 has 21 residues. V trimming: 6 bases; J trimming: 3 bases; junction bases outside the gene matches: 26. Germline-derived CDR1 and CDR2 are MRHNA and SNTAGT. The CDR3 sequence: CASRDPGTSAIWMQGYYEQYF. CDR3 DNA sequence: TGTGCCAGCAGAGACCCCGGGACTAGCGCGATCTGGATGCAGGGGTACTACGAGCAGTACTTC.

This rearrangement joins TRBV4-3 to TRBJ2-2, with a possible D match to TRBD2 (5 bases). V was clipped by 0 bases and J by 3 bases, with 14 bases between them. Germline assignment: CDR1 LGHNA and CDR2 YSLEER. This CDR3 comprises 17 residues. CDR3 DNA: TGCGCCAGCAGCCAAGATCTTCCGGGGAAGTACACCGGGGAGCTGTTTTTT. It specifies CASSQDLPGKYTGELFF.

The gene calls are TRBV30 and TRBJ2-7; 8 nucleotides align to TRBD2. This CDR3 region has 16 residues. Trimming took 2 bases from V and 2 from J; bases not matched to a gene: 11. Germline V gene data show CDR1 as GTSNPN and CDR2 as SVGIG (reference sequence). This CDR3 reads CAWSPGGVLTAYEQYF. The CDR3 DNA reads as TGTGCCTGGAGTCCGGGGGGGGTATTGACAGCCTACGAGCAGTACTTC. The whole variable domain, filled in from reference TRBV30 and TRBJ2-7, reads SQTIHQWPATLVQPVGSPLSLECTVEGTSNPNLYWYRQAAGRGLQLLFYSVGIGQISSEVPQNLSASRPQDRQFILSSKKLLLSDSGFYLCAWSPGGVLTAYEQYFGPGTRLTVT.

This clone was seen once. The V gene is TRBV13, the J gene TRBJ2-7, with TRBD1 matching over 10 bases. The CDR3 covers 15 residues. V shed 5 bases and J 4 bases; nucleotides not matched to a gene: 8. Germline V gene lookup returns CDR1 PRHDT and CDR2 FYEKMQ (reference sequence). The CDR3 DNA is TGTGCCAGCAGCCACTTCGGGACAGGGGAATACGAGCAGTACTTC. This translates into CASSHFGTGEYEQYF.

The chain employs TRBV19 and TRBJ1-2; D uncertain. The length of the CDR3 is 14 residues. Per the germline V gene, CDR1 is LNHDA and CDR2 is SQIVND (reference sequence). With 4 bases removed from V and 1 base from J, the gap between germline ends came to 10 bases. CDR3: CASSNLGLNYGYTF. For the CDR3, the DNA is TGTGCCAGTAGTAACCTGGGCCTTAACTATGGCTACACCTTC.

DNA of the CDR3: TGTGCCAGCAGCCCCGACGTAGGGGCTCTGGACTATGGCTACACCTTC. This sequence encodes CASSPDVGALDYGYTF. V and J are TRBV7-8 and TRBJ1-2, with D tentatively TRBD1 (5 bases). The CDR3 covers 16 residues. Trimming took off 5 bases at V and 3 bases at J, with 19 bases between the two ends. Looked up from germline, CDR1 is SGHVS and CDR2 is FQNEAQ.